Presented here are 11 T cell receptor beta chains from one specimen sequenced in a study of shared clonotypes between healthy human individuals. The protocol was immunoSEQ multiplex PCR, while the TCRdb copy is restricted to in-frame clones and leaves out a portion. The sample has fewer than 550,000 clones; roughly 79% are singletons. Sequences were obtained from PBMCs. Every receptor here comes from a woman aged 35 to 49 in good health. Some clones in this sample may be carry-over from other donors' samples.

Worth noting for this clone: The same CDR3 arises from other DNA sequences in this sample as well. The chain links TRBV9 to TRBJ2-5; D is ambiguous. This CDR3 region has 13 residues. CDR1 SGDLS and CDR2 YYNGEE come from the germline V gene. Between the trimmed V and J ends, which lost 0 bases and 5 bases, there was a span of 8 bases. The DNA for the CDR3 is TGTGCCAGCAGCGTAGGCGCCGGGGAGACCCAGTACTTC. It yields the protein CASSVGAGETQYF.

This rearrangement joins TRBV4-1 to TRBJ2-1; D unclear. Germline-derived CDR1 and CDR2 are MGHRA and YSYEKL. This CDR3 is 15 amino acids long. Trimming shortened V by 1 base and J by 0 bases, and 7 bases separated the two germline ends. The CDR3 DNA reads TGCGCCAGCAGCCAAGGACAAGCCTCCTACAATGAGCAGTTCTTC. It yields the protein CASSQGQASYNEQFF.

This chain connects TRBV5-4 to TRBJ2-5; 8 positions agree with TRBD2. The CDR3 runs 13 residues. Germline values: CDR1 SGHNT, CDR2 YYREEE (reference sequence). Trimming cost V 4 bases and J 2 bases; bases outside gene matches: 1. The CDR3 DNA reads as TGTGCCAGCAGCAGCGGGGGACAAGAGACCCAGTACTTC. Protein sequence: CASSSGGQETQYF.

The J gene is TRBJ2-1, the V gene TRBV6-1, with 7 bases that match TRBD1. Germline CDR1 is MNHNS and CDR2 is SASEGT. With V trimmed by 6 bases and J by 0 bases, 2 bases remained unmatched. CDR3 length: 14 residues. CDR3 in DNA: TGTGCCAGCAGCCGGGACAGCTCCTACAATGAGCAGTTCTTC. The encoded protein is CASSRDSSYNEQFF.

J is TRBJ1-2 and V is TRBV19; maybe TRBD1 (5 bases). In germline, CDR1 is LNHDA, CDR2 SQIVND (reference sequence). The V and J ends lost 7 bases and 3 bases respectively, with 12 bases between them. The length of the CDR3 is 13 residues. CDR3 sequence reads: CASKGGQYYGYTF. The DNA of the CDR3 is TGTGCCAGTAAAGGCGGACAATACTATGGCTACACCTTC.

The chain carries TRBV5-4 and TRBJ2-1, with 7 nucleotides matching TRBD1. The CDR3 is 16 amino acids. Germline V lookup: CDR1 SGHNT, CDR2 YYREEE (reference sequence). The trim removed 2 bases at V and 3 bases at J, leaving 8 bases unmatched. The CDR3: CASSLEPGQYYNEQFF. CDR3 sequence (DNA): TGTGCCAGCAGCTTAGAACCGGGACAGTACTACAATGAGCAGTTCTTC. The entire variable domain, with the rest obtained from reference TRBV5-4 and TRBJ2-1, is as follows: ETGVTQSPTHLIKTRGQQVTLRCSSQSGHNTVSWYQQALGQGPQFIFQYYREEENGRGNFPPRFSGLQFPNYSSELNVNALELDDSALYLCASSLEPGQYYNEQFFGPGTRLTVL.

The chain has TRBV5-6 and TRBJ2-1; TRBD2 might be the D (6 bases). The V gene's germline CDR1 is SGHDT and CDR2 YYEEEE. The length of the CDR3 is 14 residues. With 2 bases removed from V and 8 bases from J, the gap between germline ends came to 14 bases. The CDR3: CASSFWGVRDEQFF. CDR3 nucleotides: TGTGCCAGCAGCTTTTGGGGGGTACGGGATGAGCAGTTCTTC.

This chain links TRBV7-9 with TRBJ2-7; TRBD2 might be the D (5 bases). The CDR3 is 15 amino acids. Trimming pared 0 bases from V and 0 bases from J, leaving 9 bases between. Germline-derived CDR1 and CDR2 are SEHNR and FQNEAQ (reference sequence). The CDR3 loop is CASSLAGVPSYEQYF. The CDR3 nucleotides are TGTGCCAGCAGCTTAGCGGGAGTTCCCTCCTACGAGCAGTACTTC.

The chain is built from TRBV7-6 and TRBJ2-3; D is possibly TRBD2 (6 bases). Germline CDR1 and CDR2: SGHVS and FNYEAQ. The CDR3 is made up of 15 amino acids. Between the trimmed V and J ends, which lost 5 bases and 1 base, there was a span of 13 bases. The CDR3 loop reads CASSQDTGGTDTQYF. The CDR3 DNA reads as TGTGCCAGCAGCCAAGACACGGGAGGCACAGATACGCAGTATTTT.

CDR3 sequence reads: CASSLVLASTDTQYF. The CDR3 coding sequence is TGCGCCAGCAGCTTGGTACTAGCTTCCACAGATACGCAGTATTTT. The V call is TRBV5-1, the J call TRBJ2-3; D perhaps matches TRBD2 (6 bases). The V end lost 0 bases, the J end lost 2 bases, and 10 bases lay between the germline ends. The CDR3 consists of 15 residues. The germline CDR1 and CDR2 sequences are SGHRS and YFSETQ.

The genes are TRBV19 and TRBJ2-5; D remains unclear. The end of the DNA fits TRBJ2-7 better, so the J call may be wrong. Germline lookup yields CDR1 LNHDA and CDR2 SQIVND (reference sequence). The CDR3 extends over 14 amino acids. The chain's CDR3 is CASSISLSSYEQYF. The CDR3 DNA follows: TGTGCCAGTAGTATCTCCTTGAGCTCCTACGAGCAGTACTTC.